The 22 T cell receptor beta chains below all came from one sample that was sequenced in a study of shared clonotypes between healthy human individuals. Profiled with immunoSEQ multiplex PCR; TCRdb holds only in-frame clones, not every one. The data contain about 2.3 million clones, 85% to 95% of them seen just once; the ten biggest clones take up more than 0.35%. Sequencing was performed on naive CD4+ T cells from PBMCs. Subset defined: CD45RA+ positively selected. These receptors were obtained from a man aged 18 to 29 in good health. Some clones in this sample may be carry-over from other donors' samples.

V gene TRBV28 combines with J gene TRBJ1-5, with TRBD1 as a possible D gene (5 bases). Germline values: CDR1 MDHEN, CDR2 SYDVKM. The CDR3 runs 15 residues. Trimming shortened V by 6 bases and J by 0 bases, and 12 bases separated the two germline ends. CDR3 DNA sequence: TGTGCCAGCAGCCGGGGGACGAATAGCAATCAGCCCCAGCATTTT. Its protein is CASSRGTNSNQPQHF.

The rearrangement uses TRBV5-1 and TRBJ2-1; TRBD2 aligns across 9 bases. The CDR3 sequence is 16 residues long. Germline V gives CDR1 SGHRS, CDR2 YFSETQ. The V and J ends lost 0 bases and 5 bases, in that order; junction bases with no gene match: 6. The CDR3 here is CASSLGPAGGHNEQFF. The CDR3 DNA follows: TGCGCCAGCAGCTTGGGCCCGGCGGGAGGGCACAATGAGCAGTTCTTC.

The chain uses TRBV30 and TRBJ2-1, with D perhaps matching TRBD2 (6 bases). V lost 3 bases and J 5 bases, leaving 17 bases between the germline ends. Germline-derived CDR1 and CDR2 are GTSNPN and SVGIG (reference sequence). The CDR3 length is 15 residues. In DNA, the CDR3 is TGTGCCTGGAGGGATCCCAGGAGGGCTGACAATGAGCAGTTCTTC. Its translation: CAWRDPRRADNEQFF.

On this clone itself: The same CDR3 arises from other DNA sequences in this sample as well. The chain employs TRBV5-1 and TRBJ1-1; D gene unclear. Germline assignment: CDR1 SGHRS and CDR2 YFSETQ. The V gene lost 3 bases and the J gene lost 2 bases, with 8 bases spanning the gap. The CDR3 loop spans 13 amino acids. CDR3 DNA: TGCGCCAGCAGCTCACAGAGCAACACTGAAGCTTTCTTT. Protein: CASSSQSNTEAFF.

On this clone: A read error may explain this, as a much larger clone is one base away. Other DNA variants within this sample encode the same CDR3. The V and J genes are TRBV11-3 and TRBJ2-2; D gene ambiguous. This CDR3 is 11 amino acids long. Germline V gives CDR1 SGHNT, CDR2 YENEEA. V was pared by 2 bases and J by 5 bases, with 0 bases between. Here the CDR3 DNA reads TGTGCCAGCAGCTTAACCGGGGAGCTGTTTTTT. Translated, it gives CASSLTGELFF. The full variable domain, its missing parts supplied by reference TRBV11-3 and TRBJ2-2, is EAGVVQSPRYKIIEKKQPVAFWCNPISGHNTLYWYLQNLGQGPELLIRYENEEAVDDSQLPKDRFSAERLKGVDSTLKIQPAELGDSAVYLCASSLTGELFFGEGSRLTVL.

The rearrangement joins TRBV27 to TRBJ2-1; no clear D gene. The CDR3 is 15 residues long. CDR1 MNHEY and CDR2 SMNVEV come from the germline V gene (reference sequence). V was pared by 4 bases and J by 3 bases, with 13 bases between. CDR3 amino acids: CASSSLGDIYNEQFF. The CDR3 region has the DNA TGTGCCAGCAGTTCCCTCGGCGACATCTACAATGAGCAGTTCTTC.

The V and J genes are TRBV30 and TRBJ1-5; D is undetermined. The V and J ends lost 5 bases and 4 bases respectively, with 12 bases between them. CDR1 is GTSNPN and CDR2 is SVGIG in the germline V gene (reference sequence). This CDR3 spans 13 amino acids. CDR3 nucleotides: TGTGCCTGGGGCCATGGCTTTAATCAGCCCCAGCATTTT. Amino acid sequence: CAWGHGFNQPQHF.

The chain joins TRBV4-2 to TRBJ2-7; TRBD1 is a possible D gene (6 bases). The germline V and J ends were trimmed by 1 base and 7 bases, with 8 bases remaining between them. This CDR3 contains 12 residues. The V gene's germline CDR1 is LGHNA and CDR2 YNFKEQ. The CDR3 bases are TGTGCCAGCAGCCAAGGCAGGGGTGAGCAGTACTTC. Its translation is CASSQGRGEQYF.

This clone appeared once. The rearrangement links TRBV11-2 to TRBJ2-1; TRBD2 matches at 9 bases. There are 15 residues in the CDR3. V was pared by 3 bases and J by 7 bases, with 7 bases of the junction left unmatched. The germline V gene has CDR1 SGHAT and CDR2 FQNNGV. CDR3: CASSFSGRLKNEQFF. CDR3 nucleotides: TGTGCCAGCAGCTTTAGCGGGAGACTCAAGAATGAGCAGTTCTTC.

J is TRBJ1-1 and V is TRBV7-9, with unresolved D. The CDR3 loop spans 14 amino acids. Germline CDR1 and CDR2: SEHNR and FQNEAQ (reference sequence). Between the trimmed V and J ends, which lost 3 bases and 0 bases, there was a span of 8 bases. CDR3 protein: CASSFQDMNTEAFF. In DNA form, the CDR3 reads TGTGCCAGCAGCTTTCAAGATATGAACACTGAAGCTTTCTTT.

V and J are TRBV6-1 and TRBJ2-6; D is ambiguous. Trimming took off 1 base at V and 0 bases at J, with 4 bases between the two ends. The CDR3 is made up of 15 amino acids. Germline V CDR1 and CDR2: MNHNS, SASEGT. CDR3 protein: CASSEGDSGANVLTF. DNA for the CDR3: TGTGCCAGCAGTGAAGGCGACTCTGGGGCCAACGTCCTGACTTTC.

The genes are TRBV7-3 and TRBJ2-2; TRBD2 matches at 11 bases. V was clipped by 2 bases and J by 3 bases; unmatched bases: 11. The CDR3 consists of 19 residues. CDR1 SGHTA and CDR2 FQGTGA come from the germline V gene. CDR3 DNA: TGTGCCAGCAGCTTAGGGGGACTAGCGGATAGGTGGTACACCGGGGAGCTGTTTTTT. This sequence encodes CASSLGGLADRWYTGELFF.

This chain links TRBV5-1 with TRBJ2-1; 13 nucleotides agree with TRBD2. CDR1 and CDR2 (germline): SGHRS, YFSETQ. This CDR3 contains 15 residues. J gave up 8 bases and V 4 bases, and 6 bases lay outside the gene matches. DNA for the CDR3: TGCGCCAGCAGCGGACTAGCGGGAGTTATGGATGAGCAGTTCTTC. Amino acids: CASSGLAGVMDEQFF.

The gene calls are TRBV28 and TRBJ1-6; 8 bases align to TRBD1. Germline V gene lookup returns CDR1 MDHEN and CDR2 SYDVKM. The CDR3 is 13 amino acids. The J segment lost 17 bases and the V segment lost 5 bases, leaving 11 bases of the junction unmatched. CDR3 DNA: TGTGCCAGCAGTAACCCGAGGGGACAGGCGGTCCACTTT. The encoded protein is CASSNPRGQAVHF.

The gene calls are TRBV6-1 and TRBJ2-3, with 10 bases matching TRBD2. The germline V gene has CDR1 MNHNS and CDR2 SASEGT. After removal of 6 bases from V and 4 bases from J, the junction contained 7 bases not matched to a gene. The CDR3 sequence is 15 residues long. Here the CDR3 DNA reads TGTGCCAGCAGGTGGTCTAGCGGGAGATCAGATACGCAGTATTTT. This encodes CASRWSSGRSDTQYF.

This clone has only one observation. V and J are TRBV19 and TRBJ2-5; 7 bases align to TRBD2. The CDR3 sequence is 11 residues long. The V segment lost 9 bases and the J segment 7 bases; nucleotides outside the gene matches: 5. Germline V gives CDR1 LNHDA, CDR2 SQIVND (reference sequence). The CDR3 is CASLGEGTQYF. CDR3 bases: TGTGCCAGCTTGGGGGAGGGGACCCAGTACTTC.

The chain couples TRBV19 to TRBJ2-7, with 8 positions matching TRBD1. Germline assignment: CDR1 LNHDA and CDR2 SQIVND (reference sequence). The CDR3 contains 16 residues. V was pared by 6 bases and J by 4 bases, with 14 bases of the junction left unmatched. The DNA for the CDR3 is TGTGCCAGTAGCGTTACTCGAGGACAGGGCGGGTACGAGCAGTACTTC. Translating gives CASSVTRGQGGYEQYF.

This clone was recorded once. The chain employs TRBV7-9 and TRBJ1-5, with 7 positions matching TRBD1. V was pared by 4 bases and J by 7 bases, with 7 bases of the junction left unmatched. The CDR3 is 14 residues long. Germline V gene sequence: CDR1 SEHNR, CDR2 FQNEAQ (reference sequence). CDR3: CASSSTGMVQPQHF. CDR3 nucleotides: TGTGCCAGCAGCTCGACAGGGATGGTCCAGCCCCAGCATTTT.

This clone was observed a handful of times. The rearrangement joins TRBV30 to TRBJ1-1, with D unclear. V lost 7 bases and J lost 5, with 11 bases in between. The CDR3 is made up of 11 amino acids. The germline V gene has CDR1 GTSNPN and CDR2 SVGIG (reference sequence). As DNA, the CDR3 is TGTGCCTCCAGGAGGGAGACTGAAGCTTTCTTT. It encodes CASRRETEAFF.

The CDR3 coding sequence is TGTGCCAGCAGTCCTCTAGGGACAGGGGGTAGGACTGAAGCTTTCTTT. Protein sequence: CASSPLGTGGRTEAFF. The V and J genes are TRBV27 and TRBJ1-1; 11 bases are shared with TRBD1. The ends lost 5 bases at V and 5 bases at J; junction bases unmatched: 10. The CDR3 sequence is 16 residues long. Germline CDR1 and CDR2: MNHEY and SMNVEV (reference sequence).

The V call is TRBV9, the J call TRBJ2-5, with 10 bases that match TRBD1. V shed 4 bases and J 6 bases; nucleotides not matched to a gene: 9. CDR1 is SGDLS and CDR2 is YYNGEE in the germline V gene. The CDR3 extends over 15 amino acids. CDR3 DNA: TGTGCCAGCAGCAGAAACCCCGACAGGGGGCAGACCCAGTACTTC. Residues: CASSRNPDRGQTQYF.

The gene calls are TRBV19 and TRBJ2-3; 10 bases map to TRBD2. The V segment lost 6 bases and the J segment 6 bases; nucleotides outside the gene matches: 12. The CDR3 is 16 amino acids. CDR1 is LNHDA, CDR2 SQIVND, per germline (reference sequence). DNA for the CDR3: TGTGCCAGTAGGGAGTCCGGGACTAGCGCTGTCGATACGCAGTATTTT. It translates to CASRESGTSAVDTQYF.